The 6 T cell receptor beta chains presented below share a single source sample, sequenced in a study of shared clonotypes between healthy human individuals. Assay used: immunoSEQ multiplex PCR; TCRdb lists only in-frame clones, some missing. The data contain 2 million to 2.5 million clones, roughly 93% of them singletons. Sequenced sample: naive CD4+ T cells from PBMCs. Described subset: CD45RA+ positively selected. These receptors originate from a man aged 18 to 29 in good health. Some clones in this sample may be carry-over from other donors' samples.

Points on this clone: Other DNA sequences within the sample encode an identical CDR3. This chain links TRBV9 with TRBJ1-1; D not resolved. V gave up 0 bases and J gave up 1 base, with 4 bases separating them. This CDR3 comprises 13 residues. Germline lookup yields CDR1 SGDLS and CDR2 YYNGEE. DNA for the CDR3: TGTGCCAGCAGCGTAGGGACGAACACTGAAGCTTTCTTT. Translated, it gives CASSVGTNTEAFF.

The chain combines TRBV5-4 with TRBJ1-1, with 9 bases matching TRBD1. The V segment lost 3 bases and the J segment 1 base; nucleotides outside the gene matches: 1. The CDR3 length is 14 residues. Germline CDR1 is SGHNT and CDR2 is YYREEE (reference sequence). The CDR3 nucleotides read TGTGCCAGCAGCTCGGGACAGGGGAACACTGAAGCTTTCTTT. Translating it yields CASSSGQGNTEAFF.

This clone was recorded only once. The rearrangement joins TRBV28 to TRBJ2-1, with 9 bases identical to TRBD2. The V and J ends lost 6 bases and 7 bases, in that order; junction bases with no gene match: 13. This CDR3 comprises 16 residues. Germline V lookup: CDR1 MDHEN, CDR2 SYDVKM. The CDR3 here is CASRPTGTSSRNEQFF. Written as DNA, the CDR3 is TGTGCCAGCAGACCCACCGGGACTAGCTCCCGGAATGAGCAGTTCTTC.

Only one count was recorded for this clone. The V and J genes are TRBV5-5 and TRBJ2-4, with no clear D. The CDR3 sequence is 14 residues long. Trimming removed 2 bases from V and 2 bases from J, with 8 bases in between. CDR1 is SGHKS and CDR2 is YYEKEE in the germline V gene (reference sequence). Here the CDR3 reads CASSFPGPKNIQYF. Here the CDR3 DNA reads TGTGCCAGCAGCTTTCCCGGACCCAAAAACATTCAGTACTTC.

Note on this clone: Other nucleotide sequences in the sample specify the same CDR3. J is TRBJ2-1 and V is TRBV10-3, with D possibly matching TRBD2 (5 bases). The CDR3 contains 12 residues. CDR1 and CDR2 (germline): ENHRY, SYGVKD. Trimming shortened V by 3 bases and J by 7 bases, and 7 bases separated the two germline ends. The CDR3 region is CAISERGNEQFF. CDR3 bases: TGTGCCATCAGTGAACGGGGTAATGAGCAGTTCTTC.

The genes are TRBV7-3 and TRBJ2-1, with D possibly being TRBD1 (5 bases). The germline gives CDR1 SGHTA, CDR2 FQGTGA. This CDR3 contains 14 residues. V was shortened by 5 bases and J by 7 bases, with 15 bases between the two germline ends. CDR3 loop: CASSKQEARNEQFF. The CDR3 coding sequence is TGTGCCAGCAGCAAACAGGAAGCGAGGAATGAGCAGTTCTTC.